The 11 T cell receptor beta chains given below trace back to one sample, sequenced in a study of blood T cell repertoires in COVID-19 (dated by TCRdb to 2018 to 2020). Library construction relied on the immunoSEQ multiplex PCR assay. This is the immuneACCESS table as TCRdb keeps it, with only in-frame sequences that have V and J called. A part of the clones is gone; compared with another copy, unresolved V genes explain less than half, and the rest is unexplained. The sample contains roughly 30,000 clones, 90% to 95% of them found a single time. The top ten hold approximately 0.84% of the sample. Sequenced sample: peripheral blood. Every receptor here comes from a woman aged 65 to 85 with COVID-19, enrolled during active disease.

The rearrangement uses TRBV5-1 and TRBJ1-3, with D perhaps matching TRBD1 (5 bases). V was clipped by 4 bases and J by 4 bases, with 9 bases between them. The germline V gene has CDR1 SGHRS and CDR2 YFSETQ. The CDR3 is 13 amino acids. CDR3 nucleotide sequence: TGCGCCAGCAGCCCCCCAGGGGGAAACACCATATATTTT. Amino acid sequence: CASSPPGGNTIYF.

This clone was recorded only once. Other DNA sequences in the same sample also yield this CDR3. The chain is built from TRBV7-9 and TRBJ1-4; 7 nucleotides agree with TRBD1. This CDR3 has 15 residues. V gave up 1 base and J gave up 4 bases; unmatched junction bases: 3. Germline lookup yields CDR1 SEHNR and CDR2 FQNEAQ (reference sequence). The CDR3 sequence: CASSLGGQSNEKLFF. The CDR3 region has the DNA TGTGCCAGCAGCTTAGGGGGACAGAGTAATGAAAAACTGTTTTTT.

CDR3 DNA sequence: TGTGCCAGCAGAGCGGGGGAGACCCAGTACTTC. Its protein is CASRAGETQYF. The chain employs TRBV28 and TRBJ2-5; the match to TRBD2 covers 7 bases. The CDR3 sequence is 11 residues long. Germline V gene sequence: CDR1 MDHEN, CDR2 SYDVKM. After removal of 6 bases from V and 5 bases from J, the junction contained 0 bases not matched to a gene.

The chain employs TRBV4-1 and TRBJ2-3; D ambiguous. This CDR3 is 16 amino acids long. Trimming took off 1 base at V and 5 bases at J, with 16 bases between the two ends. CDR1 MGHRA and CDR2 YSYEKL come from the germline V gene. The CDR3 nucleotides read TGCGCCAGCAGCCAAGTGCTTGGTGGAGTGGGAGATACGCAGTATTTT. As protein: CASSQVLGGVGDTQYF.

As regards this clone: The junction and the germline gene differ at one end; a read error may be behind it. The V and J genes are TRBV9 and TRBJ2-1; the match to TRBD2 covers 15 bases. Germline-derived CDR1 and CDR2 are SGDLS and YYNGEE. The CDR3 is made up of 17 amino acids. CDR3 loop: CASSVGPGLAGGPGGIF. The DNA of the CDR3 is TGTGCCAGCAGCGTAGGCCCCGGACTAGCGGGAGGGCCGGGTGGAATCTTC.

J is TRBJ2-1 and V is TRBV7-3; 8 nucleotides match TRBD2. V shed 1 base and J 4 bases; nucleotides not matched to a gene: 3. The CDR3 covers 15 residues. The germline V gene has CDR1 SGHTA and CDR2 FQGTGA. Here the CDR3 DNA reads TGTGCCAGCAGCTTAAGGCTAGCGGGTTACAATGAGCAGTTCTTC. As protein: CASSLRLAGYNEQFF.

This clone was seen a few times. The chain links TRBV7-9 to TRBJ1-1, with D unresolved. The CDR3 length is 15 residues. The V gene lost 5 bases and the J gene lost 2 bases, with 15 bases spanning the gap. In germline, CDR1 is SEHNR, CDR2 FQNEAQ (reference sequence). The CDR3, as DNA: TGTGCCAGCAGCCCAGTCGGGGAGAGAAACACTGAAGCTTTCTTT. As protein: CASSPVGERNTEAFF.

The chain recombines TRBV5-1 with TRBJ1-6; D remains ambiguous. With 1 base removed from V and 7 bases from J, the gap between germline ends came to 9 bases. The CDR3 sequence is 14 residues long. Germline-derived CDR1 and CDR2 are SGHRS and YFSETQ. This CDR3 is CASSLWQENSPLHF. The CDR3 nucleotides read TGCGCCAGCAGCTTGTGGCAGGAAAATTCACCCCTCCACTTT.

This chain connects TRBV18 to TRBJ1-2, with D possibly TRBD1 on 5 matching bases. This CDR3 is 14 amino acids long. The germline CDR1 and CDR2 sequences are KGHSH and LQKENI. V lost 3 bases, J lost 1 base, and 9 bases lay in between. The CDR3 bases are TGTGCCAGCTCACCTTCGACAGATAACTATGGCTACACCTTC. This gives the protein CASSPSTDNYGYTF.

This chain uses TRBV6-5 with TRBJ1-3, with D possibly TRBD1 on 6 matching bases. Trimming cost V 6 bases and J 2 bases, with 14 bases left between them. CDR1 and CDR2 (germline): MNHEY, SVGAGI. The CDR3 runs to 15 residues. The DNA for the CDR3 is TGTGCCAGCAGCAACTCAGGGACAACTGGAAACACCATATATTTT. It encodes CASSNSGTTGNTIYF.

This clone was seen just once. The chain is built from TRBV5-8 and TRBJ2-3; 8 bases agree with TRBD2. J gave up 6 bases and V 0 bases, and 3 bases lay outside the gene matches. This CDR3 comprises 14 residues. In germline, CDR1 is SGHTS, CDR2 YDEGEE. The CDR3 loop reads CASSLAGRGDTQYF. In nucleotides, the CDR3 is TGTGCCAGCAGCTTGGCCGGGAGGGGGGATACGCAGTATTTT.